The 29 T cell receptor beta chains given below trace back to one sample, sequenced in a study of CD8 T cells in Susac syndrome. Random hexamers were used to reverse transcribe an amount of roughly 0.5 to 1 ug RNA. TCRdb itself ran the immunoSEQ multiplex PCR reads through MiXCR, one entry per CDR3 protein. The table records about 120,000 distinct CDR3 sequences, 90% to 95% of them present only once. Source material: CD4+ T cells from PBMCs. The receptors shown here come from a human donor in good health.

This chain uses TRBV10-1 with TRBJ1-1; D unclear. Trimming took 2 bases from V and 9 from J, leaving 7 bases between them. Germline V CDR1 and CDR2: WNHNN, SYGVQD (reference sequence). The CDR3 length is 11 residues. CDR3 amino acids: CASSEGGKAFF. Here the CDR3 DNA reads TGCGCCAGCAGTGAGGGAGGTAAAGCTTTCTTT.

CDR3 nucleotides: TGCAGCGTTGGGCCTAACACCGGGGAGCTGTTTTTT. Protein product: CSVGPNTGELFF. This chain uses TRBV29-1 with TRBJ2-2; D is unresolved. The CDR3 consists of 12 residues. Per the germline V gene, CDR1 is SQVTM and CDR2 is ANQGSEA. Trimming left V 4 bases short and J 2 bases short, with 5 bases between.

For the CDR3, the DNA is TGTGCCAGCAGCCTCCTTGCGGGGAATAGCACAGATACGCAGTATTTT. It codes for CASSLLAGNSTDTQYF. The chain has TRBV11-2 and TRBJ2-3, with D possibly matching TRBD2 (6 bases). The V end was cut by 5 bases, the J end by 0 bases, with 15 bases between. This CDR3 has 16 amino acids. Germline assignment: CDR1 SGHAT and CDR2 FQNNGV.

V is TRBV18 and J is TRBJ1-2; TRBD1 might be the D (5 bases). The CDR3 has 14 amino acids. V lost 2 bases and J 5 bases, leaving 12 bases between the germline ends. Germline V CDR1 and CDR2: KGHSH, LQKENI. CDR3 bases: TGTGCCAGCTCACCAGGAATTCAGGGTTATGGCTACACCTTC. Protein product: CASSPGIQGYGYTF.

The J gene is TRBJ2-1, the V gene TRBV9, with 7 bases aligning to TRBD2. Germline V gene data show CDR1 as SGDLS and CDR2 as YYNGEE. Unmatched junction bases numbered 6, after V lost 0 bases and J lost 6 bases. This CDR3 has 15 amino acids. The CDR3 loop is CASSVGASGSNEQFF. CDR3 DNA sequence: TGTGCCAGCAGCGTAGGGGCTAGCGGATCCAATGAGCAGTTCTTC.

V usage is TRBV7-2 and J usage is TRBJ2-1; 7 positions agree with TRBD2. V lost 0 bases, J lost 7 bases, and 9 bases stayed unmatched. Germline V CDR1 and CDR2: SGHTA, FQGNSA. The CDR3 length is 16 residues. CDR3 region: CASSLASSGTGNEQFF. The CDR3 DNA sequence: TGTGCCAGCAGCTTAGCTTCTAGCGGAACGGGAAATGAGCAGTTCTTC.

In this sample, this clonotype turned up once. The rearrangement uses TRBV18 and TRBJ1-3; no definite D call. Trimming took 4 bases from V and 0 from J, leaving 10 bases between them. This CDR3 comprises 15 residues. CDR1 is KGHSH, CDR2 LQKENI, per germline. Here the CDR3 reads CASSLGHRSGNTIYF. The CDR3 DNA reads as TGTGCCAGCTCACTCGGTCATCGCTCTGGAAACACCATATATTTT.

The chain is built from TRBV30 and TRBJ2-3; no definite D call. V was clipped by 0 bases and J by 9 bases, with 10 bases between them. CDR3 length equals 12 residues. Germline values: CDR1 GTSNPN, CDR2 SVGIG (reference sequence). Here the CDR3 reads CAWSVSDYTQYF. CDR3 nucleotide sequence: TGTGCCTGGAGTGTGTCAGATTACACGCAGTATTTT.

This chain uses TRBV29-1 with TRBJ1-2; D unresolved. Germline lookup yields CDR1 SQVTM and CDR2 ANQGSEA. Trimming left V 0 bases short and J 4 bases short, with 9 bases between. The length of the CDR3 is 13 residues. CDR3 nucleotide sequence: TGCAGCGTTGAAGAGGGTCCTCTCTATGGCTACACCTTC. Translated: CSVEEGPLYGYTF.

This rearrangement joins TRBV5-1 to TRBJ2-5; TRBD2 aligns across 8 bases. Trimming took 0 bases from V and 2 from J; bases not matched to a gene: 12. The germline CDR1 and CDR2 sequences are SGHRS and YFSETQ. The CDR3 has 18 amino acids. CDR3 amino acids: CASSLGPRSGSRQETQYF. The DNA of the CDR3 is TGCGCCAGCAGCTTGGGACCCCGGAGCGGGAGTCGTCAAGAGACCCAGTACTTC. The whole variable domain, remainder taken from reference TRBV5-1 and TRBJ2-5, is KAGVTQTPRYLIKTRGQQVTLSCSPISGHRSVSWYQQTPGQGLQFLFEYFSETQRNKGNFPGRFSGRQFSNSRSEMNVSTLELGDSALYLCASSLGPRSGSRQETQYFGPGTRLLVL.

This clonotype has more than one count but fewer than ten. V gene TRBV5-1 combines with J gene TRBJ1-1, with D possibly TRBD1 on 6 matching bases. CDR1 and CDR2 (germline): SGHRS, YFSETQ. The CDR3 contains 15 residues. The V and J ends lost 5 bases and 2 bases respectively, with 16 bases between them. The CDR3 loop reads CASSDPAGGNTEAFF. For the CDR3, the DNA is TGCGCCAGCAGTGACCCGGCGGGGGGCAACACTGAAGCTTTCTTT.

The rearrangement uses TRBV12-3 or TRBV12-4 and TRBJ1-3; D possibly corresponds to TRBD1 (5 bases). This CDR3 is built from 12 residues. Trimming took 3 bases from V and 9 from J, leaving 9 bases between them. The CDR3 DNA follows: TGTGCCAGCAGTTTTTCGGGGGGCACCATATATTTT. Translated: CASSFSGGTIYF.

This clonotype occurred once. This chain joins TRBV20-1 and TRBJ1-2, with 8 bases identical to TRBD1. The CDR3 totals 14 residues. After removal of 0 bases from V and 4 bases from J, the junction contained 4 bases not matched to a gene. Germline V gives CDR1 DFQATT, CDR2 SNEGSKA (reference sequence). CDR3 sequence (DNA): TGCAGTGCTAGAGAGGACAGGGTTCGCTATGGCTACACCTTC. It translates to CSAREDRVRYGYTF.

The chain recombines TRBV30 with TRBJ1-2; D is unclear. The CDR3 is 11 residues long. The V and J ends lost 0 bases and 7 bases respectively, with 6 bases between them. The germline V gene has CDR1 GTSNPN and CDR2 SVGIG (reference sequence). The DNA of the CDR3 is TGTGCCTGGAGTGTTAGAGTTGGCTACACCTTC. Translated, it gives CAWSVRVGYTF.

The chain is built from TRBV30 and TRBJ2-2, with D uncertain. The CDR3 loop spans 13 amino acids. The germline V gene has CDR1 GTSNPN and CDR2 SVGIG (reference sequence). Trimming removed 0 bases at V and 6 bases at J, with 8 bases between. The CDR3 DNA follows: TGTGCCTGGAGTGTAAACCCCGCCGGGGAGCTGTTTTTT. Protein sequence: CAWSVNPAGELFF. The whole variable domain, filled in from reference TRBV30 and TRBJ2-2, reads SQTIHQWPATLVQPVGSPLSLECTVEGTSNPNLYWYRQAAGRGLQLLFYSVGIGQISSEVPQNLSASRPQDRQFILSSKKLLLSDSGFYLCAWSVNPAGELFFGEGSRLTVL.

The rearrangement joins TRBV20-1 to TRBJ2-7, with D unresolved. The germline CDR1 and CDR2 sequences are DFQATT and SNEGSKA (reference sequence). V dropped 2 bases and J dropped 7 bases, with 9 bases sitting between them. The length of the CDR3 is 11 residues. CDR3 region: CSARSSGEQYF. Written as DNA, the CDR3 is TGCAGTGCTAGATCCTCGGGTGAGCAGTACTTC.

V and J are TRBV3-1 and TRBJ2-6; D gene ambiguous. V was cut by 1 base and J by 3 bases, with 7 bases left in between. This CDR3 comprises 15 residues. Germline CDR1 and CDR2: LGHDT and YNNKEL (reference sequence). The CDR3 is CASSQGSSGANVLTF. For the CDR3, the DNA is TGTGCCAGCAGCCAAGGTAGCAGTGGGGCCAACGTCCTGACTTTC.

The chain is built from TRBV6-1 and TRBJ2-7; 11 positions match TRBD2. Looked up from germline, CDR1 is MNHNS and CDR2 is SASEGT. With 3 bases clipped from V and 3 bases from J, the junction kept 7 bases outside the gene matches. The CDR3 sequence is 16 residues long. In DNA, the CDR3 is TGTGCCAGCAGTGATCCCACTAGCGGGGGAGGCTACGAGCAGTACTTC. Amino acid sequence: CASSDPTSGGGYEQYF.

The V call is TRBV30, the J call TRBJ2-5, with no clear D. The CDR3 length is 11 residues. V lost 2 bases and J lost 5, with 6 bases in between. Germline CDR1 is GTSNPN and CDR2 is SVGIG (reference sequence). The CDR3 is CAWSSRETQYF. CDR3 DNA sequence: TGTGCCTGGAGTTCACGTGAGACCCAGTACTTC.

The CDR3 loop is CASSQEGRISYEQYF. DNA of the CDR3: TGCGCCAGCAGCCAAGAGGGAAGGATTTCCTACGAGCAGTACTTC. This chain connects TRBV4-1 to TRBJ2-7, with no clear D. Germline V CDR1 and CDR2: MGHRA, YSYEKL. The V gene lost 0 bases and the J gene lost 1 base, with 10 bases spanning the gap. This CDR3 contains 15 residues.

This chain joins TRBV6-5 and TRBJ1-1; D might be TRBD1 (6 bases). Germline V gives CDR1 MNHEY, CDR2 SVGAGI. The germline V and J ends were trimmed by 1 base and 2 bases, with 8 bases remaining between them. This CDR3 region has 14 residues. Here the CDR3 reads CASSYWTENTEAFF. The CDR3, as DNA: TGTGCCAGCAGTTACTGGACAGAAAACACTGAAGCTTTCTTT.

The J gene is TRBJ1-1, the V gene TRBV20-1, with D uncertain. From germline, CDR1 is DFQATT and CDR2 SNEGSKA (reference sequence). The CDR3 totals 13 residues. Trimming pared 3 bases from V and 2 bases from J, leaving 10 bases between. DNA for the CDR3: TGCAGTGCTAGGGCCAGCTATAACACTGAAGCTTTCTTT. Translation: CSARASYNTEAFF.

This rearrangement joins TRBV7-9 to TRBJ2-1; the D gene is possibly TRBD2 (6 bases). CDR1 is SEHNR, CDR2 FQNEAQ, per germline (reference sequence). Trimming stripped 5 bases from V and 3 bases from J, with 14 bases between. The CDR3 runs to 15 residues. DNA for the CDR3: TGTGCCAGCAGCCCACTTGGCGGGATCTACAATGAGCAGTTCTTC. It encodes CASSPLGGIYNEQFF.

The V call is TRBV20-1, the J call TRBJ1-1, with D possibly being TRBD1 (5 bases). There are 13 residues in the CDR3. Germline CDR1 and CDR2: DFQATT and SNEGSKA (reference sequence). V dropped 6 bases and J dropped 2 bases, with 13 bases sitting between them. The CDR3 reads CSAVRQRNTEAFF. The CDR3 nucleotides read TGCAGTGCGGTCAGACAGCGTAACACTGAAGCTTTCTTT.

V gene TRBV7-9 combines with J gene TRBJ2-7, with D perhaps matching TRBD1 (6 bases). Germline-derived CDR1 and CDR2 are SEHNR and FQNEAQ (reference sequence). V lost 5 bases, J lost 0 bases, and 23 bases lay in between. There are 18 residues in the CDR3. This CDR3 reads CASSRGLRTDRFSYEQYF. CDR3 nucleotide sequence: TGTGCCAGCAGCCGAGGCCTCCGGACAGACAGGTTCTCCTACGAGCAGTACTTC.

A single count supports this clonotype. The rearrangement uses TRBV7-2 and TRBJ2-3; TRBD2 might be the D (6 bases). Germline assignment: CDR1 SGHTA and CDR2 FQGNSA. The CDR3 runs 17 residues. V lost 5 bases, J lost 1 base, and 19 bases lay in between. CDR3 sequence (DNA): TGTGCCAGCAGCCCCCGGGGGTGGGACTCCCGCACAGATACGCAGTATTTT. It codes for CASSPRGWDSRTDTQYF.

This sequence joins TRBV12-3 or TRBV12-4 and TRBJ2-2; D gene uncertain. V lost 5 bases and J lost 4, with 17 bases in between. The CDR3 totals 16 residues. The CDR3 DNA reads TGTGCCAGCAGTCCCCGAGGCGCCCTAGGCACCGGGGAGCTGTTTTTT. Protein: CASSPRGALGTGELFF.

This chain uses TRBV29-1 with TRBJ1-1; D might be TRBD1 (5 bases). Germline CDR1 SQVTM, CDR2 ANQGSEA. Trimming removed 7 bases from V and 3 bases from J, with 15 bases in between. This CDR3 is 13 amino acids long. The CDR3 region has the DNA TGCAGCGCCGGGAGGGGATTCGACACTGAAGCTTTCTTT. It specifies CSAGRGFDTEAFF.

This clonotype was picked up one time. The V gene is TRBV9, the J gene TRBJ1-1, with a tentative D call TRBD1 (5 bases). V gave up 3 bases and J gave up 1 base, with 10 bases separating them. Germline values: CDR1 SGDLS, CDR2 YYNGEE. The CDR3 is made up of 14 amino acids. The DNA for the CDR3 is TGTGCCAGCAGCGCAGGGCAGGCGAACACTGAAGCTTTCTTT. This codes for CASSAGQANTEAFF.